This TCR beta chain was recovered during a study of blood T cells in healthy people across ages (dated by TCRdb to about 2015). For the study in its entirety: Template switching captured roughly one uniquely barcoded TCR beta cDNA molecule per two T cells in model experiments. To avoid experimental bias, donors of different ages were randomly spread across the sequencing lanes. Using deep sequencing normalized with unique cDNA molecular identifiers, the study measured how TCR beta repertoire diversity changes with age. The donors were divided into four age groups: young (average about 16 years), middle-aged (under 40), aged (about 56) and long-lived (about 80). The study analyzed two additional independent replicas of 1 million unique cDNA reads from the same blood draw for two donors, one aged 18 to 30 and one aged 80 or older.

CDR1 and CDR2 were assigned from the germline V gene as SQVTM and ANQGSEA. The CDR3 goes from the cysteine to the phenylalanine over 14 residues. Only the CDR3 part of the read is kept: 42 bases, read in frame from the first base. V is trimmed back by 0 bases and J by 5 bases, and the junction contains 5 bases that no gene match accounts for. This clonotype was seen only a few times. The clone's antigen remains unknown. No base quality information exists; no much larger clone differs at one position. Donors were under 40 systemically healthy Caucasian individuals from Russia aged roughly 6 to 100 years. Each donor gave ten milliliters of peripheral blood, drawn into EDTA-treated Vacutainer tubes. Ficoll-Paque density-gradient centrifugation was used to isolate PBMCs, with at least 6 million per sample. Trizol reagent was used to extract total RNA from the PBMCs, yielding at least 6 micrograms per sample. The percentages of naive CD45RAhigh/CD27high T cells were determined by flow cytometry on a PBMC aliquot from every donor.

The library was generated by 5' RACE. The instrument was an Illumina HiSeq 2500. A second PCR of about 6 to 12 cycles was run with a J-beta primer mix and a sample-barcoded 5' primer. A unique molecular identifier was introduced onto each TCR beta cDNA molecule by a template-switch 5' adaptor carrying 12 random nucleotides. Each sample yielded at least 3 million CDR3-containing paired-end reads. First-strand cDNA synthesis was performed from all RNA using the Mint cDNA synthesis kit, with priming by a TRBC-specific oligonucleotide. All cDNA was treated with uracil-DNA glycosylase and then went through a first 18-cycle PCR with the universal primers M1SS and BC2_uni_R. Under the source paper's analysis protocol: Normalization of each sample was performed by random selection of 1 million high-quality reads, each carrying a distinct molecular identifier. Instead of being binned into consensus sequences, reads that shared molecular identifiers were thrown out. CDR3 identification, clonotype clustering and error correction used MiTCR with a Q25 quality threshold and the strictest error-elimination algorithm. A nonparametric unseen species model using Euler transformation provided a lower-bound estimate of total TCR beta diversity. Using fastp at Q25 and MiXCR, TCRdb reprocessed the public reads and kept productive beta chains. Rows are combined by CDR3 protein, so each entry shows the most common genes and DNA. TCRdb assigned the V and J calls; the authors' analysis was not used. Across this sample there are roughly 1.5 million distinct CDR3 sequences, with 35% to 45% seen only once. The leading ten clones occupy less than 5% of the sample.

The paper's findings and limits, for the study overall: The CMV infection status of donors was not known, potentially confounding age-related changes in expanded clonotypes. Estimates of total diversity from one million sequenced T cells were regarded as lower bounds and underestimates. Because profiling used bulk unsorted PBMCs, naive and antigen-experienced compartments could not be compared conclusively. Compared with the aged group, the long-lived group had more naive CD4+ T cells, fewer expanded clones and increased TCR diversity, a pattern suggesting age selection. A strong correlation was found between observed TCR beta diversity and the percentage of naive T cells measured by flow cytometry. As age increased, observed TCR beta diversity per million T cells dropped in a roughly linear way, and a significant reduction was already evident by age about 40.

The sequencing input was blood. Here the chain combines TRBV29-1 and TRBJ2-3; the junction holds 7 bases that match TRBD2. The TCR sequence derives from a woman aged 18 to 35 in good health. In nucleotides, the sequence is TGCAGCGTTGAAGATCGTGGGAGGGTAGATACGCAGTATTTT. This sequence encodes CSVEDRGRVDTQYF.